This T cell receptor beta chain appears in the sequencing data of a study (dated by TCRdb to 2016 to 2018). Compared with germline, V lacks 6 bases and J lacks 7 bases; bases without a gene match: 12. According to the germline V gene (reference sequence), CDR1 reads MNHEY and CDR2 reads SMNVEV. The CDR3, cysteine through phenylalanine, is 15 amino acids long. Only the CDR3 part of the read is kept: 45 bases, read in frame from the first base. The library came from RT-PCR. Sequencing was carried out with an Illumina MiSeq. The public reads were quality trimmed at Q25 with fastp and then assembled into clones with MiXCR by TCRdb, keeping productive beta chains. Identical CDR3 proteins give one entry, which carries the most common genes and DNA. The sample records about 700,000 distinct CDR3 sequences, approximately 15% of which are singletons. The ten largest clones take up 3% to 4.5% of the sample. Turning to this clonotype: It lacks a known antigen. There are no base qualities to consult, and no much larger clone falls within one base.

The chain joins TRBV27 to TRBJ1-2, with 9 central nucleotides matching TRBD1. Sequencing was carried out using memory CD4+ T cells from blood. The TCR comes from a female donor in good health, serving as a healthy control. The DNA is TGTGCCAGCAGACCACACACCGGGACAGGGTTTGGCTACACCTTC. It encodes CASRPHTGTGFGYTF.